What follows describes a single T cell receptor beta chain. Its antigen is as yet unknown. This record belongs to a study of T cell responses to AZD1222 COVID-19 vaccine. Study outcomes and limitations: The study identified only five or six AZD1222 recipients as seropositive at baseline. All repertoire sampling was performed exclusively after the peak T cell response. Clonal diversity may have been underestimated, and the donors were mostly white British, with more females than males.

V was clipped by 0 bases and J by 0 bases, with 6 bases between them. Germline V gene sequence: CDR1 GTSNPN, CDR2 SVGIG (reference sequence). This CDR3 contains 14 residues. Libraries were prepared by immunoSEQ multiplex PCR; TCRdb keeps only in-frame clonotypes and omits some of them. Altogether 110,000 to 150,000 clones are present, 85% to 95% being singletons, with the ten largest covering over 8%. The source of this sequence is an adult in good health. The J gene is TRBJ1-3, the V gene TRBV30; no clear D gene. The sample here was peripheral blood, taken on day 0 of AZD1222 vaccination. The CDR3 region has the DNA TGTGCCTGGAGTGTAATCGACTCTGGAAACACCATATATTTT. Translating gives CAWSVIDSGNTIYF.